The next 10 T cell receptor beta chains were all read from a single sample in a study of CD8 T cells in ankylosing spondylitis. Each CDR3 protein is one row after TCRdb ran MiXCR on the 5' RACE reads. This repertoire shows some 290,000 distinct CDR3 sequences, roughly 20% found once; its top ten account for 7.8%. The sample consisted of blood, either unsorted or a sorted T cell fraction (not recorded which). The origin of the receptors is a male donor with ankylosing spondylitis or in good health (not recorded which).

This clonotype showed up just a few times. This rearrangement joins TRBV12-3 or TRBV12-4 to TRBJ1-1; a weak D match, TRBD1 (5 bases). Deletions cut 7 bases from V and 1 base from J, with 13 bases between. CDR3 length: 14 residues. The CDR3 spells CASTGTPSNTEAFF. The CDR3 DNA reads TGTGCCAGCACTGGGACGCCATCGAACACTGAAGCTTTCTTT.

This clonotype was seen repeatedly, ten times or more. CDR3 DNA sequence: TGTGCCAGCAGCAATGGGAGCGAATATGGCTACACCTTC. Translating it yields CASSNGSEYGYTF. V usage is TRBV21-1 and J usage is TRBJ1-2. TRBV21-1 is given as a pseudogene. This CDR3 is built from 13 residues.

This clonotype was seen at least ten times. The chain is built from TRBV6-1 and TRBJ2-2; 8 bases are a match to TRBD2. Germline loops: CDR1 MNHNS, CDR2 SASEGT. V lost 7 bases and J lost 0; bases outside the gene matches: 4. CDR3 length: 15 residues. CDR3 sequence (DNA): TGTGCCAGCAATACGGGAGGGACGAACACCGGGGAGCTGTTTTTT. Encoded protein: CASNTGGTNTGELFF.

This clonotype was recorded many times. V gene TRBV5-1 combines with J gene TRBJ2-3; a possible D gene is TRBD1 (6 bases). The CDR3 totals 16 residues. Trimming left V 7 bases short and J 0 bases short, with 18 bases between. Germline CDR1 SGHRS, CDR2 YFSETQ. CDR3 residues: CASRRSGTTSTDTQYF. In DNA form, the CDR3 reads TGCGCCAGCCGCCGCTCTGGGACAACTAGCACAGATACGCAGTATTTT.

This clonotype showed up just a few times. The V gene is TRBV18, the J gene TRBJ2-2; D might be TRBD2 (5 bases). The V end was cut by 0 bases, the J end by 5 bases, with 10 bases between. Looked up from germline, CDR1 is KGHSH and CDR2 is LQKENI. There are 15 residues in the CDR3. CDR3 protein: CASSPPFSETGELFF. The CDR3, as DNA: TGTGCCAGCTCACCACCGTTTAGCGAAACCGGGGAGCTGTTTTTT.

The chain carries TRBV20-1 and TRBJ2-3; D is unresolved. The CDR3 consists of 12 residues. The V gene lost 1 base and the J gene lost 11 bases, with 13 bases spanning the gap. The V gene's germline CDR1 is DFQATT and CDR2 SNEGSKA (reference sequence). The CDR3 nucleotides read TGCAGTGCTAGAGGGTGGGCGGATCTGCAGTATTTT. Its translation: CSARGWADLQYF.

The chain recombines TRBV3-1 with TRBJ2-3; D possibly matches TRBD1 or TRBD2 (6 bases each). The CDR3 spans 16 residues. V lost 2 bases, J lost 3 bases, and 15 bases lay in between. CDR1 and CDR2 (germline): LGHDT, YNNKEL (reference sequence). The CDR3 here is CASSQPGGRVTDTQYF. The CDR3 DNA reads TGTGCCAGCAGCCAACCCGGGGGCAGGGTGACAGATACGCAGTATTTT.

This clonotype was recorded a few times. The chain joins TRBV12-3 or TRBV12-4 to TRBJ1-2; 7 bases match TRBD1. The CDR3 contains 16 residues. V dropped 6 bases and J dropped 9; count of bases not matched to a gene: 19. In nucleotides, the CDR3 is TGTGCCAGCAGCGACAACCGACAGGGACCGGGTAATTGCTACACCTTC. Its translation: CASSDNRQGPGNCYTF.

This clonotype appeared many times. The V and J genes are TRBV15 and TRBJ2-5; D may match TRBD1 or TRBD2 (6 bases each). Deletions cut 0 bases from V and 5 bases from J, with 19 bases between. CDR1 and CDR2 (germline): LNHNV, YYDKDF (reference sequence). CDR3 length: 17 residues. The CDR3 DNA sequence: TGTGCCACCAGCAGAGATCCTGGGGGGCCCACGTGGGAGACCCAGTACTTC. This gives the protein CATSRDPGGPTWETQYF.

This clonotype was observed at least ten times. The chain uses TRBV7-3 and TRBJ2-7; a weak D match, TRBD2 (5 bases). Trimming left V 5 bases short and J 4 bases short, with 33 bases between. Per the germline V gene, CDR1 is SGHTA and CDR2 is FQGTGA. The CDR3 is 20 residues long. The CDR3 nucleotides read TGTGCCAGCAGCGGTCAGGAAAGGATTTGCTGGAGGTTCTCAATTTACGAGCAGTACGTC. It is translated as CASSGQERICWRFSIYEQYV.